This passage covers 12 T cell receptor beta chains from one sample sequenced in a study of shared clonotypes between healthy human individuals. Only in-frame clones appear in the TCRdb table, and some are missing; sequencing was by immunoSEQ multiplex PCR. The repertoire holds some 2,400,000 clones, with nearly 97% as singletons. Material: naive CD4+ T cells sorted from blood. Subset described: CD45RA+ positively selected. The origin of the receptors is a man between 18 and 29 years old in good health.

Comment on this clone: Other DNA sequences within the sample encode an identical CDR3. This CDR3 is CASSLVTDTQYF. CDR3 bases: TGTGCCAGCAGCCTAGTAACAGATACGCAGTATTTT. V and J are TRBV28 and TRBJ2-3; D remains unclear. The CDR3 is 12 amino acids. The germline CDR1 and CDR2 sequences are MDHEN and SYDVKM. Trimming removed 6 bases from V and 3 bases from J, with 7 bases in between.

Comments on this clone: Other DNA sequences within the sample encode an identical CDR3. The chain couples TRBV5-4 to TRBJ1-1; D unresolved. V dropped 2 bases and J dropped 1 base, with 6 bases sitting between them. This CDR3 comprises 13 residues. Per germline, CDR1 SGHNT and CDR2 YYREEE (reference sequence). CDR3 bases: TGTGCCAGCAGCTTAGGTTCGAACACTGAAGCTTTCTTT. This gives the protein CASSLGSNTEAFF.

The J gene is TRBJ2-1, the V gene TRBV9; 9 bases match TRBD2. J lost 4 bases, V lost 3 bases, and 5 bases had no gene match. This CDR3 has 15 residues. Germline CDR1 and CDR2: SGDLS and YYNGEE. For the CDR3, the DNA is TGTGCCAGCAGCGAAACTAGCGGGCCTTACAATGAGCAGTTCTTC. Translating gives CASSETSGPYNEQFF.

This clone was observed once. The chain links TRBV5-4 to TRBJ2-1, with D possibly called TRBD1 or TRBD2 (5 bases each). Per the germline V gene, CDR1 is SGHNT and CDR2 is YYREEE (reference sequence). V was shortened by 2 bases and J by 7 bases, with 7 bases between the two germline ends. The CDR3 consists of 12 residues. CDR3 nucleotide sequence: TGTGCCAGCAGCTTAGGGGAGAATGAGCAGTTCTTC. It encodes CASSLGENEQFF.

The chain combines TRBV6-1 with TRBJ2-3, with 8 positions matching TRBD1. V shed 6 bases, J shed 0 bases, and the junction held 5 bases outside the gene matches. The germline V gene has CDR1 MNHNS and CDR2 SASEGT. This CDR3 is built from 15 residues. Here the CDR3 reads CASSATGVSTDTQYF. CDR3 DNA sequence: TGTGCCAGCAGCGCGACAGGGGTTAGCACAGATACGCAGTATTTT.

The chain uses TRBV28 and TRBJ2-1; tentatively, D is TRBD2 (5 bases). Germline CDR1 reads MDHEN; CDR2 reads SYDVKM. This CDR3 contains 14 residues. The V and J ends lost 8 bases and 0 bases respectively, with 11 bases between them. The CDR3 protein is CASFEGISYNEQFF. The CDR3 bases are TGTGCCAGCTTCGAGGGTATCTCCTACAATGAGCAGTTCTTC.

CDR3 DNA sequence: TGTGCCAGCACTCACGGGACAGGGGATGAAAAACTGTTTTTT. This codes for CASTHGTGDEKLFF. The V and J genes are TRBV6-6 and TRBJ1-4; 10 bases are shared with TRBD1. The germline V gene encodes CDR1 MNHNY and CDR2 SVGAGI (reference sequence). The CDR3 extends over 14 amino acids. After removal of 7 bases from V and 6 bases from J, the junction contained 5 bases not matched to a gene.

The J gene is TRBJ1-1, the V gene TRBV19, with 9 bases fitting TRBD1. CDR3 size: 15 residues. Unmatched junction bases numbered 7, after V lost 4 bases and J lost 4 bases. CDR1 LNHDA and CDR2 SQIVND come from the germline V gene (reference sequence). CDR3 sequence reads: CASSTQGQGSTEAFF. In DNA, the CDR3 is TGTGCCAGTAGTACCCAGGGACAGGGAAGCACTGAAGCTTTCTTT. The variable domain in full, with the rest retrieved from reference TRBV19 and TRBJ1-1, is DGGITQSPKYLFRKEGQNVTLSCEQNLNHDAMYWYRQDPGQGLRLIYYSQIVNDFQKGDIAEGYSVSREKKESFPLTVTSAQKNPTAFYLCASSTQGQGSTEAFFGQGTRLTVV.

Details on this clone: Other DNA sequences in this sample translate to the same CDR3. The chain couples TRBV28 to TRBJ1-2; D may be TRBD1 (5 bases). Germline CDR1 reads MDHEN; CDR2 reads SYDVKM. The CDR3 contains 14 residues. V was clipped by 3 bases and J by 4 bases, with 12 bases between them. For the CDR3, the DNA is TGTGCCAGCAGTTTGGGGGGTTCTGGCTATGGCTACACCTTC. This gives the protein CASSLGGSGYGYTF.

This rearrangement joins TRBV7-2 to TRBJ1-6, with D unresolved. The CDR3 is made up of 13 amino acids. Trimming took off 5 bases at V and 9 bases at J, with 11 bases between the two ends. Germline V lookup: CDR1 SGHTA, CDR2 FQGNSA. CDR3 DNA sequence: TGTGCCAGCAGCGCTGACGGTGTTTCACCCCTCCACTTT. This translates into CASSADGVSPLHF.

The chain has TRBV7-9 and TRBJ2-1; D is perhaps TRBD2 (5 bases). The length of the CDR3 is 17 residues. Trimming left V 1 base short and J 0 bases short, with 13 bases between. The germline gives CDR1 SEHNR, CDR2 FQNEAQ (reference sequence). CDR3 DNA sequence: TGTGCCAGCAGCTTAGTACTAGTCGCCAGCTCCTACAATGAGCAGTTCTTC. This codes for CASSLVLVASSYNEQFF.

This clone appeared once. The rearrangement links TRBV6-6 to TRBJ1-1; D is possibly TRBD1 (5 bases). CDR3 length equals 12 residues. Germline V gives CDR1 MNHNY, CDR2 SVGAGI (reference sequence). The V and J ends lost 8 bases and 3 bases respectively, with 10 bases between them. The CDR3 is CASYRGDTEAFF. The CDR3 DNA follows: TGTGCCAGCTATCGAGGGGACACTGAAGCTTTCTTT.